The 3 T cell receptor beta chains presented below share a single source sample, sequenced in a study of T cell responses to AZD1222 COVID-19 vaccine. Libraries were prepared by immunoSEQ multiplex PCR; TCRdb keeps only in-frame clonotypes and omits some of them. This sample has more than 100,000 clones, with about 87% found just once. The sequences come from peripheral blood, collected on day 0 of AZD1222 vaccination. These receptor sequences come from an adult in good health.

V usage is TRBV27 and J usage is TRBJ2-2, with TRBD1 matching 7 bases. The V gene's germline CDR1 is MNHEY and CDR2 SMNVEV (reference sequence). J was trimmed by 7 bases and V by 5 bases; bases with no gene match: 4. The CDR3 runs to 13 residues. In nucleotides, the CDR3 is TGTGCCAGCAGTGTACAGGGGTTCGGGGAGCTGTTTTTT. Encoded protein: CASSVQGFGELFF.

The CDR3 DNA is TGTGCCAGCAGTTCAGGACAGGGGGTGGGCAATCAGCCCCAGCATTTT. It encodes CASSSGQGVGNQPQHF. The chain couples TRBV7-6 to TRBJ1-5; 10 bases line up with TRBD1. V gave up 6 bases and J gave up 2 bases; unmatched junction bases: 7. The germline gives CDR1 SGHVS, CDR2 FNYEAQ. CDR3 length: 16 residues.

The CDR3 region is CASSVPGHGNQPQHF. DNA of the CDR3: TGTGCCAGCAGTGTACCAGGGCACGGCAATCAGCCCCAGCATTTT. The gene calls are TRBV2 and TRBJ1-5, with D possibly being TRBD1 (5 bases). CDR1 and CDR2 (germline): SNHLY, FYNNEI. CDR3 length: 15 amino acids. Trimming stripped 4 bases from V and 2 bases from J, with 12 bases between.